The 26 T cell receptor beta chains given below trace back to one sample, sequenced in a study of blood T cell repertoires in COVID-19. TCRdb's table, derived via immunoSEQ multiplex PCR, lists solely in-frame clones and lacks some. The top ten hold roughly 3.5% of the sample, which has about 90,000 clones, about 89% seen once. Source material: peripheral blood. These receptors originate from a woman aged 65 to 85 with acute or convalescent COVID-19.

This sequence joins TRBV19 and TRBJ1-5, with 7 bases matching TRBD1. Germline CDR1 is LNHDA and CDR2 is SQIVND (reference sequence). The CDR3 consists of 14 residues. Losses at the gene ends were 3 bases for V and 3 bases for J; bases not matched to a gene: 2. The CDR3 region is CASSIRGDNQPQHF. The CDR3 DNA reads as TGTGCCAGTAGTATCAGGGGGGACAATCAGCCCCAGCATTTT.

This chain links TRBV15 with TRBJ2-2; D is unclear. The CDR3 extends over 14 amino acids. Trimming cost V 0 bases and J 8 bases, with 10 bases left between them. The germline V gene has CDR1 LNHNV and CDR2 YYDKDF (reference sequence). The chain's CDR3 is CATSRDPRRGELFF. CDR3 DNA: TGTGCCACCAGCAGAGATCCTCGCCGGGGGGAGCTGTTTTTT. Complete variable domain (other parts from reference TRBV15 and TRBJ2-2): DAMVIQNPRYQVTQFGKPVTLSCSQTLNHNVMYWYQQKSSQAPKLLFHYYDKDFNNEADTPDNFQSRRPNTSFCFLDIRSPGLGDTAMYLCATSRDPRRGELFFGEGSRLTVL.

The J gene is TRBJ1-5, the V gene TRBV27; no clear D gene. The CDR3 has 13 amino acids. CDR1 and CDR2 (germline): MNHEY, SMNVEV (reference sequence). Trimming left V 4 bases short and J 0 bases short, with 4 bases between. The CDR3 here is CASSSLSNQPQHF. The DNA for the CDR3 is TGTGCCAGCAGTTCACTTAGCAATCAGCCCCAGCATTTT.

The chain is built from TRBV5-1 and TRBJ1-4; 9 positions agree with TRBD1. The CDR3 consists of 18 residues. V lost 4 bases and J lost 0; bases outside the gene matches: 10. Germline lookup yields CDR1 SGHRS and CDR2 YFSETQ. The DNA for the CDR3 is TGCGCCAGCAGCAAAAACGACAGGGGGTTTGCAACTAATGAAAAACTGTTTTTT. This codes for CASSKNDRGFATNEKLFF. The full variable domain, its missing parts supplied by reference TRBV5-1 and TRBJ1-4, is KAGVTQTPRYLIKTRGQQVTLSCSPISGHRSVSWYQQTPGQGLQFLFEYFSETQRNKGNFPGRFSGRQFSNSRSEMNVSTLELGDSALYLCASSKNDRGFATNEKLFFGSGTQLSVL.

The V call is TRBV30, the J call TRBJ2-7; TRBD1 matches 10 bases. V was clipped by 0 bases and J by 6 bases; unmatched bases: 8. Germline CDR1 is GTSNPN and CDR2 is SVGIG (reference sequence). The CDR3 spans 15 residues. CDR3 sequence: CAWSVLGTGAAEQYF. CDR3 DNA: TGTGCCTGGAGTGTACTCGGGACAGGGGCGGCCGAGCAGTACTTC.

The chain uses TRBV25-1 and TRBJ1-2; a weak D match, TRBD1 (6 bases). Trimming removed 2 bases from V and 3 bases from J, with 13 bases in between. The length of the CDR3 is 15 residues. Germline V gives CDR1 MGHDK, CDR2 SYGVNS. The CDR3 reads CASSEIGGQDYGYTF. The CDR3, as DNA: TGTGCCAGCAGTGAAATCGGGGGGCAGGACTATGGCTACACCTTC.

Only a few counts were recorded for this clone. This specimen includes other DNA sequences encoding the same CDR3. This chain connects TRBV14 to TRBJ2-7, with 12 bases fitting TRBD2. Germline V gene sequence: CDR1 SGHDN, CDR2 FVKESK. The V segment lost 1 base and the J segment 6 bases; nucleotides outside the gene matches: 4. CDR3 length: 15 amino acids. The CDR3 sequence is CASSQVASGRGEQYF. In DNA, the CDR3 is TGTGCCAGCAGCCAAGTGGCTAGCGGGAGGGGCGAGCAGTACTTC.

J is TRBJ1-5 and V is TRBV18; weak D call: TRBD1 (6 bases). There are 15 residues in the CDR3. V was cut by 2 bases and J by 3 bases, with 11 bases left in between. Germline-derived CDR1 and CDR2 are KGHSH and LQKENI. CDR3 DNA: TGTGCCAGCTCACCAGGGGGGGGCCTCAATCAGCCCCAGCATTTT. As protein: CASSPGGGLNQPQHF.

The chain recombines TRBV19 with TRBJ1-2; maybe TRBD1 (6 bases). CDR1 and CDR2 (germline): LNHDA, SQIVND (reference sequence). The V end was cut by 2 bases, the J end by 2 bases, with 9 bases between. The CDR3 covers 14 residues. This CDR3 reads CASSITGMNYGYTF. DNA of the CDR3: TGTGCCAGTAGTATAACAGGGATGAACTATGGCTACACCTTC.

The chain joins TRBV28 to TRBJ1-2; possibly TRBD1 for D (6 bases). The CDR3 runs to 13 residues. The germline V gene encodes CDR1 MDHEN and CDR2 SYDVKM. Trimming stripped 5 bases from V and 2 bases from J, with 9 bases between. The CDR3: CASSGTTNYGYTF. The CDR3 coding sequence is TGTGCCAGCAGTGGGACAACAAACTATGGCTACACCTTC.

This clone was observed a single time. This chain connects TRBV7-6 to TRBJ1-2; TRBD1 is a possible D gene (5 bases). V shed 5 bases and J shed 4 bases, with 20 bases lying between them. CDR3 size: 16 residues. Germline values: CDR1 SGHVS, CDR2 FNYEAQ. DNA of the CDR3: TGTGCCAGCAGCCCTCCCCCCCCACAGGCCATCTATGGCTACACCTTC. Amino acids: CASSPPPPQAIYGYTF.

V and J are TRBV7-9 and TRBJ2-3; TRBD2 matches at 15 bases. Germline lookup yields CDR1 SEHNR and CDR2 FQNEAQ (reference sequence). This CDR3 is 16 amino acids long. Losses at the gene ends were 5 bases for V and 4 bases for J; bases not matched to a gene: 4. The CDR3 DNA sequence: TGTGCCAGCAGCCTCGGACTAGCGGGGGGGCCAGATACGCAGTATTTT. It specifies CASSLGLAGGPDTQYF.

The gene calls are TRBV3-1 (or the pseudogene TRBV3-2) and TRBJ2-3; TRBD2 might be the D (5 bases). V lost 3 bases, J lost 6 bases, and 13 bases lay in between. The CDR3 length is 14 residues. Looked up from germline, CDR1 is LGHDT and CDR2 is YNNKEL (reference sequence). This CDR3 is CASSQEARVDTQYF. In nucleotides, the CDR3 is TGTGCCAGCAGCCAGGAAGCGCGGGTGGATACGCAGTATTTT.

CDR3 loop: CASSLTSPHLEDGYTF. In DNA form, the CDR3 reads TGTGCCAGCAGCCTCACTAGCCCGCATCTGGAAGATGGCTACACCTTC. The chain joins TRBV5-6 to TRBJ1-2; no definite D call. V was shortened by 4 bases and J by 6 bases, with 22 bases between the two germline ends. The CDR3 runs 16 residues. CDR1 is SGHDT, CDR2 YYEEEE, per germline.

The chain is built from TRBV18 and TRBJ2-3, with 16 bases matching TRBD2. Germline V gene lookup returns CDR1 KGHSH and CDR2 LQKENI. The CDR3 is 17 amino acids. Trimming cost V 5 bases and J 3 bases; bases outside gene matches: 5. CDR3 residues: CASSRPGLAGGTDTQYF. CDR3 nucleotide sequence: TGTGCCAGCTCAAGACCGGGACTAGCGGGAGGGACAGATACGCAGTATTTT.

The chain combines TRBV6-6 with TRBJ1-2; 9 nucleotides match TRBD1. Germline loops: CDR1 MNHNY, CDR2 SVGAGI (reference sequence). The ends lost 6 bases at V and 3 bases at J; junction bases unmatched: 8. The length of the CDR3 is 15 residues. The CDR3: CASSRGTGRDYGYTF. In DNA, the CDR3 is TGTGCCAGCAGCAGGGGGACAGGGAGAGACTATGGCTACACCTTC.

This sequence joins TRBV6-1 and TRBJ2-3; no clear D gene. CDR3 size: 17 residues. In germline, CDR1 is MNHNS, CDR2 SASEGT. Trimming removed 0 bases from V and 0 bases from J, with 13 bases in between. The DNA of the CDR3 is TGTGCCAGCAGTGAAGCGCTGATGGGCCTAAGCACAGATACGCAGTATTTT. Residues: CASSEALMGLSTDTQYF.

This clone was detected only once. The chain joins TRBV6-2 or TRBV6-3 to TRBJ2-1, with D unresolved. The CDR3 is made up of 11 amino acids. V lost 2 bases, J lost 10 bases, and 6 bases lay in between. Germline CDR1 is MNHEY and CDR2 is SVGEGT. The CDR3 loop is CASSYTWEQFF. CDR3 nucleotides: TGTGCCAGCAGTTACACATGGGAGCAGTTCTTC.

The chain joins TRBV21-1 to TRBJ2-1; the table's D call of TRBD2 was not tested on the DNA. TRBV21-1 is a pseudogene segment. The CDR3 contains 16 residues. CDR3 in amino acids: CASGCPGGRGRNEQFF. The CDR3 nucleotides are TGTGCGAGCGGCTGTCCGGGGGGCCGTGGGAGAAATGAGCAGTTCTTC.

The rearrangement links TRBV19 to TRBJ1-3; no definite D call. This CDR3 region has 11 residues. Germline CDR1 reads LNHDA; CDR2 reads SQIVND (reference sequence). V lost 8 bases, J lost 4 bases, and 6 bases lay in between. The CDR3 spells CASPRGNTIYF. DNA for the CDR3: TGTGCCAGTCCCAGGGGAAACACCATATATTTT. Drawing the rest from reference TRBV19 and TRBJ1-3, the complete variable domain is DGGITQSPKYLFRKEGQNVTLSCEQNLNHDAMYWYRQDPGQGLRLIYYSQIVNDFQKGDIAEGYSVSREKKESFPLTVTSAQKNPTAFYLCASPRGNTIYFGEGSWLTVV.

This chain connects TRBV3-1 (or the pseudogene TRBV3-2) to TRBJ1-6; TRBD1 agrees at 11 bases. CDR1 is LGHDT and CDR2 is YNNKEL in the germline V gene (reference sequence). The CDR3 has 16 residues. The V gene end was trimmed by 3 bases and the J gene end by 10 bases; junction bases not matched to a gene: 8. The CDR3 coding sequence is TGTGCCAGCAGCCACTCGGGGACAGGGGGAGGCTCACCCCTCCACTTT. This gives the protein CASSHSGTGGGSPLHF.

V is TRBV5-3 and J is TRBJ1-1; D ambiguous. TRBV5-3 is marked as an open reading frame, function uncertain. V was cut by 6 bases and J by 4 bases, with 16 bases left in between. CDR3 size: 14 residues. The CDR3 protein is CARIAPGRATEAFF. CDR3 in DNA: TGTGCCAGAATAGCCCCCGGGAGGGCCACTGAAGCTTTCTTT.

The chain couples TRBV28 to TRBJ1-6; 7 bases map to TRBD1. Trimming cost V 6 bases and J 7 bases; bases outside gene matches: 9. CDR1 MDHEN and CDR2 SYDVKM come from the germline V gene. The CDR3 sequence is 15 residues long. CDR3 loop: CASSKRQGGNSPLHF. The CDR3 DNA sequence: TGTGCCAGCAGCAAAAGACAGGGAGGCAATTCACCCCTCCACTTT.

The chain carries TRBV6-4 and TRBJ1-6; a possible D gene is TRBD1 (5 bases). V was cut by 0 bases and J by 9 bases, with 12 bases left in between. The CDR3 runs 15 residues. Germline lookup yields CDR1 MRHNA and CDR2 SNTAGT. This CDR3 reads CASSDSRQGGSPLHF. DNA of the CDR3: TGTGCCAGCAGTGACTCGAGGCAGGGAGGTTCACCCCTCCACTTT.

The rearrangement uses TRBV5-1 and TRBJ2-2; 9 bases align to TRBD1. V was pared by 4 bases and J by 0 bases, with 4 bases of the junction left unmatched. The length of the CDR3 is 16 residues. From germline, CDR1 is SGHRS and CDR2 YFSETQ. DNA for the CDR3: TGCGCCAGCAGCCATAGGACAGGGGCGAACACCGGGGAGCTGTTTTTT. The encoded protein is CASSHRTGANTGELFF.

This chain joins TRBV2 and TRBJ1-1, with D possibly being TRBD1 (5 bases). The CDR3 loop spans 13 amino acids. With 6 bases removed from V and 2 bases from J, the gap between germline ends came to 10 bases. Looked up from germline, CDR1 is SNHLY and CDR2 is FYNNEI. In DNA, the CDR3 is TGTGCCAGCAGGTTCGACAGAAACACTGAAGCTTTCTTT. Amino acid sequence: CASRFDRNTEAFF.